This T cell receptor (beta chain) was identified in a study of cytotoxic CD8 clonotypes in ibrutinib-treated CLL. The sample holds a few counts of this clone. Its target is not known. Study results and limitations: At the start, clonality exceeded age-matched healthy donors and followed circulating CD8+ T-cell counts.

Sequenced by immunoSEQ multiplex PCR; TCRdb stores in-frame clones only, minus some. Among approximately 26,000 clones listed, about 82% were seen once. Between the trimmed V and J ends, which lost 0 bases and 6 bases, there was a span of 6 bases. The CDR3 runs to 13 residues. Per germline, CDR1 SGHAT and CDR2 FQNNGV. The TCR sequence derives from a human donor with chronic lymphocytic leukemia. J is TRBJ1-5 and V is TRBV11-2; D not certain. The sample in question was PBMCs, obtained after 24 months of ibrutinib treatment. The CDR3 loop reads CASSLEDSQPQHF. The CDR3 nucleotides read TGTGCCAGCAGCTTAGAGGATTCTCAGCCCCAGCATTTT.